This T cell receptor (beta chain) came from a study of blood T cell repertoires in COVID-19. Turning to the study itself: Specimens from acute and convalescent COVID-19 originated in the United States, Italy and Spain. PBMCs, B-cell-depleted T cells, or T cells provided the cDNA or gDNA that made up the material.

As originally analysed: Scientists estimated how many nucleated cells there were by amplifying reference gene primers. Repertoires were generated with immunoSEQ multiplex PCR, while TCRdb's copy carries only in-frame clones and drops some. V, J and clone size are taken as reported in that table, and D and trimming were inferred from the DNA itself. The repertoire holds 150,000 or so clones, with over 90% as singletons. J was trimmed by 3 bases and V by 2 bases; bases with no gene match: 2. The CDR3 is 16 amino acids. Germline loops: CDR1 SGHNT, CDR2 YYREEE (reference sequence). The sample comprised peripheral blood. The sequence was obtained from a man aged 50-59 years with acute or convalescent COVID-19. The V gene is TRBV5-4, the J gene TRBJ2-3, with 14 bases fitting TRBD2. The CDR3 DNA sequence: TGTGCCAGCAGCTTCCGGACTAGCGGGAGGACAGATACGCAGTATTTT. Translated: CASSFRTSGRTDTQYF.